One and the same sample provided the 9 T cell receptor beta chains below, sequenced in a study of blood T cells in healthy people across ages. A sample-barcoded 5' primer and a J-beta primer mix were used in a second PCR of about 7 to 11 cycles. TCRdb reprocessed the 5' RACE reads with MiXCR, giving one entry per CDR3 protein. The table lists about 1.1 million distinct CDR3 sequences, approximately 38% of them singletons, with over 10% in the top ten. Sequenced: blood. All receptors come from a man younger than 30 in good health.

The V call is TRBV20-1, the J call TRBJ2-1; a possible D gene is TRBD2 (7 bases). Germline assignment: CDR1 DFQATT and CDR2 SNEGSKA (reference sequence). V was pared by 0 bases and J by 2 bases, with 14 bases between. CDR3 length: 16 amino acids. The CDR3 DNA reads as TGCAGTGCTAGAGATAGGGCGGGGGCAGCCTACAATGAGCAGTTCTTC. Its protein is CSARDRAGAAYNEQFF.

About this clonotype itself: A much larger clone is a single base away; this may be a read error. This chain connects TRBV29-1 to TRBJ1-5, with 9 bases lining up with TRBD1. The CDR3 length is 13 residues. The trim removed 5 bases at V and 3 bases at J, leaving 2 bases unmatched. Per germline, CDR1 SQVTM and CDR2 ANQGSEA. In DNA, the CDR3 is TGCAGCGTTCGGACAGGGGACAATCAGCCCCAGCATTTT. Its translation: CSVRTGDNQPQHF.

The chain uses TRBV6-6 and TRBJ2-7; a weak D match, TRBD1 (5 bases). Germline lookup yields CDR1 MNHNY and CDR2 SVGAGI (reference sequence). The CDR3 covers 17 residues. Trimming removed 0 bases from V and 3 bases from J, with 18 bases in between. CDR3 sequence (DNA): TGTGCCAGCAGTTACTCAGTTGTACAGGCTGGTAACTACGAGCAGTACTTC. It specifies CASSYSVVQAGNYEQYF.

This clonotype has a handful of counts. The chain employs TRBV6-2 or TRBV6-3 and TRBJ2-1; no clear D. The CDR3 extends over 15 amino acids. Per the germline V gene, CDR1 is MNHEY and CDR2 is SVGEGT. Trimming left V 3 bases short and J 1 base short, with 10 bases between. The CDR3 DNA is TGTGCCAGCAGTTATATTAGGTCATCCTACAATGAGCAGTTCTTC. Its protein product is CASSYIRSSYNEQFF.

The rearrangement links TRBV20-1 to TRBJ1-5, with 10 nucleotides matching TRBD1. The V gene's germline CDR1 is DFQATT and CDR2 SNEGSKA (reference sequence). Losses at the gene ends were 0 bases for V and 3 bases for J; bases not matched to a gene: 8. This CDR3 has 17 amino acids. This CDR3 is CSARDRHGTGVNQPQHF. CDR3 in DNA: TGCAGTGCTAGAGACCGTCATGGGACAGGGGTCAATCAGCCCCAGCATTTT.

The rearrangement joins TRBV20-1 to TRBJ2-1; D gene unclear. V was pared by 4 bases and J by 9 bases, with 16 bases between. CDR1 is DFQATT and CDR2 is SNEGSKA in the germline V gene (reference sequence). The CDR3 contains 13 residues. In nucleotides, the CDR3 is TGCAGTGCTAACTCCCCTTCCACAAGTGAGCAGTTCTTC. It translates to CSANSPSTSEQFF.

The V and J genes are TRBV18 and TRBJ2-3, with D hard to call. The germline gives CDR1 KGHSH, CDR2 LQKENI. This CDR3 region has 14 residues. The ends were cut back, 0 bases at V and 5 bases at J, with 9 bases in the middle. The CDR3 DNA follows: TGTGCCAGCTCACCACCTGCGCAGCGAGATACGCAGTATTTT. Translating gives CASSPPAQRDTQYF.

CDR3 protein: CATSRAGFPAGKESGQYF. The CDR3 bases are TGTGCCACCAGCAGAGCTGGTTTCCCAGCAGGGAAGGAGAGCGGGCAGTACTTC. This chain links TRBV15 with TRBJ2-4, with D maybe TRBD2 (6 bases). V was cut by 1 base and J by 13 bases, with 29 bases left in between. Germline lookup yields CDR1 LNHNV and CDR2 YYDKDF (reference sequence). The CDR3 is made up of 18 amino acids. Looking up the rest from reference TRBV15 and TRBJ2-4 gives the full variable domain: DAMVIQNPRYQVTQFGKPVTLSCSQTLNHNVMYWYQQKSSQAPKLLFHYYDKDFNNEADTPDNFQSRRPNTSFCFLDIRSPGLGDTAMYLCATSRAGFPAGKESGQYFGAGTRLSVL.

This clonotype has a single count. V usage is TRBV5-1 and J usage is TRBJ2-5; 9 bases map to TRBD1. Trimming took 3 bases from V and 11 from J; bases not matched to a gene: 17. CDR1 is SGHRS, CDR2 YFSETQ, per germline. The CDR3 runs 16 residues. The CDR3 loop reads CASSSEAGTGFGEQYF. The CDR3, as DNA: TGCGCCAGCAGCTCGGAAGCCGGGACAGGGTTCGGTGAGCAGTACTTC.